This T cell receptor beta chain derives from a study of PD-1 blockade in classical Hodgkin lymphoma (dated by TCRdb to the early 2020s). Broadly, across the study: Nivolumab dosing was 3 mg/kg intravenously every 2 weeks, continuing until either disease progression or unacceptable toxicity. The study used CyTOF and TCR beta sequencing to define a peripheral blood immune signature of response to PD-1 blockade in classical Hodgkin lymphoma.

The Qiagen DNeasy kit was used to extract genomic DNA from unsorted PBMCs and from the negatively selected CD4+ and CD8+ fractions. Using primers that anneal to V and J segments, immunoSEQ multiplex PCR amplified the TCR beta CDR3 regions. A synthetic immune receptor repertoire was used to minimize amplification bias, and any remaining bias was removed computationally after sequencing. Processing in the source paper ran as follows. Repertoire diversity was quantified as the Shannon entropy index using custom Python scripts. Unsorted, CD4+ and CD8+ repertoires were analyzed separately, except in combined analyses where CD4+ and CD8+ sequences were merged in silico. Clonal expansion was defined as a frequency increase of at least 2-fold after treatment compared with C1D1, and clones undetected at baseline were assigned a pseudocount of 0.5. Clones with 0 or 1 copy at C1D1 were classified as singleton clones, and clones with 2 or more copies were classified as non-singleton clones. By matching protein sequences in sorted samples from the same patient, clones expanded in unsorted samples were annotated as CD4+, CD8+ or unknown. Wilcoxon tests on paired samples were used to test diversity changes from C1D1 to C4D1. TCRdb carries this immuneACCESS record with in-frame sequences only. Its versions omit some clonotypes, under half of them owing to an unresolved V gene in the studies checked, with the rest unexplained. V, J and clone size were drawn from that table, and D and trimming were deduced from the DNA. The sample table contains approximately 93,000 clones; only one count was recorded for around 80% of them. The top ten hold 8% to 9.5% of the sample.

This clone appeared once. Its target antigen remains unknown. No clone much larger than this one lies a single base away; base qualities are absent. Study-wide conclusions, independent of this receptor: A significant rise by C4D1 was seen in CD4+ but not CD8+ TCR diversity (p=0.0027 vs p=0.16), with the rise being most apparent in complete responders (p=0.02). The study was limited to a single clinical trial cohort, and causes of repertoire differences, possibly disease activity or prior therapy, remained undefined. Diversity was lower in patients who began nivolumab less than 1 year after ASCT, so these patients were left out of later analyses to avoid confounding by immune reconstitution. Baseline TCR diversity was reported to be lower in newly diagnosed patients than in healthy donors, and even lower in relapsed/refractory patients. Trial patients with a complete response had baseline diversity similar to that of newly diagnosed patients, while partial responders and progressors had significantly lower diversity.

CDR3 length: 14 amino acids, cysteine to phenylalanine. The retained sequence is limited to the CDR3, 42 bases, with the frame set at the first base. Clipping removes 2 bases from V and 5 bases from J, with 5 as the unmatched junction base count. Based on the germline V gene, the CDR1 and CDR2 sequences are SGHTA and FQGNSA. The sample's time point label, in plain terms: cycle 4 day 1 (C4D1), after 6 weeks of nivolumab. Every trial patient had relapsed after autologous stem cell transplantation, and cohorts A, B and C differed in prior brentuximab vedotin exposure. The trial cohort comprised some 60 patients with relapsed/refractory classical Hodgkin lymphoma whose best overall responses were complete response, partial response or progressive disease. Trial patients were treated with single-agent nivolumab in the multi-cohort phase II CheckMate 205 trial. An independent review committee assessed best overall response by applying the 2007 International Working Group response criteria. Trial PBMCs were collected immediately before nivolumab initiation (C1D1) and during therapy at cycle 2 day 1 and cycle 4 day 1. Peripheral blood was collected in 8 mL Vacutainer Cell Preparation Tubes, from which PBMCs were isolated by centrifugation and then cryopreserved.

This receptor was obtained from a human donor with classical Hodgkin lymphoma. Sequenced material: peripheral blood mononuclear cells (PBMCs), taken before the fourth cycle of nivolumab. Here the chain combines TRBV7-2 and TRBJ1-1; 7 central bases correspond to TRBD1. The DNA is TGTGCCAGCAGCTTAAGGAGGGGGCCGACTGAAGCTTTCTTT. The encoded protein is CASSLRRGPTEAFF.